These 4 T cell receptor beta chains were sequenced from one sample in a study of identifying expanded T cells in peripheral blood. The assay was immunoSEQ multiplex PCR, and TCRdb's table has in-frame clones only and misses some. Of about 100,000 clones in the sample, over 75% were seen once. Sequencing used blood. The receptors were sampled from a person aged 18 to 75 in good health.

V usage is TRBV5-1 and J usage is TRBJ1-1; D is unclear. Trimming shortened V by 0 bases and J by 0 bases, and 9 bases separated the two germline ends. This CDR3 is 15 amino acids long. The germline CDR1 and CDR2 sequences are SGHRS and YFSETQ. CDR3 nucleotide sequence: TGCGCCAGCAGCTTGGTGCGGGATATGAACACTGAAGCTTTCTTT. Protein: CASSLVRDMNTEAFF.

V usage is TRBV29-1 and J usage is TRBJ1-2; no clear D. The CDR3 extends over 15 amino acids. V was pared by 0 bases and J by 0 bases, with 11 bases between. Per the germline V gene, CDR1 is SQVTM and CDR2 is ANQGSEA. CDR3 loop: CSVEDWELSNYGYTF. CDR3 DNA sequence: TGCAGCGTTGAAGATTGGGAGCTTTCTAACTATGGCTACACCTTC.

CDR3 sequence: CASSFHNEKLFF. DNA for the CDR3: TGTGCCAGCAGCTTCCATAATGAAAAACTGTTTTTT. The gene calls are TRBV11-1 and TRBJ1-4; no definite D call. Germline CDR1 SGHAT, CDR2 FQDESV (reference sequence). V was pared by 3 bases and J by 4 bases, with 3 bases between. The CDR3 has 12 residues.

J is TRBJ2-2 and V is TRBV18; D gene uncertain. Germline CDR1 reads KGHSH; CDR2 reads LQKENI. The V gene lost 3 bases and the J gene lost 4 bases, with 21 bases spanning the gap. The CDR3 spans 18 residues. The CDR3 nucleotides read TGTGCCAGCTCACCTAACCGGGCCCGAGACCGGGCCACCGGGGAGCTGTTTTTT. Translated, it gives CASSPNRARDRATGELFF.